These 9 T cell receptor beta chains were sequenced from one sample in a study of beta chain features in type 1 diabetes. No antigen has been assigned to these receptors. Study conclusions and caveats: There was a moderate but significant shortening of TCRB CDR3s in all four CD4+ subsets of Type 1 diabetes patients.

Expressed TCRB transcripts got sequenced, as all isolated RNA was reverse transcribed. This table comes from immunoSEQ multiplex PCR, and its TCRdb copy is limited to in-frame clones, with some not included. Of fewer than 18,000 clones in the sample, about 72% are singletons; the top ten hold 0.25% to 0.4%. Material: stem cell memory CD4+ T cells from blood. All receptors derive from a woman aged 18-29 years with type 1 diabetes.

The gene calls are TRBV9 and TRBJ2-7; TRBD2 aligns across 13 bases. This CDR3 has 16 residues. From germline, CDR1 is SGDLS and CDR2 YYNGEE. V shed 1 base and J 2 bases; nucleotides not matched to a gene: 3. CDR3 nucleotides: TGTGCCAGCAGCGTAACGGGGACTAGCGGGGCCTACGAGCAGTACTTC. Residues: CASSVTGTSGAYEQYF.

This rearrangement joins TRBV5-1 to TRBJ1-5; perhaps TRBD1 as D (6 bases). V lost 3 bases and J 5 bases, leaving 12 bases between the germline ends. Germline V gene lookup returns CDR1 SGHRS and CDR2 YFSETQ. CDR3 size: 14 residues. CDR3 sequence: CASSSGDWYQPQHF. CDR3 DNA: TGCGCCAGCAGCTCAGGGGATTGGTATCAGCCCCAGCATTTT.

This chain connects TRBV12-5 to TRBJ2-5, with D perhaps matching TRBD1 (6 bases). The CDR3 runs to 15 residues. The V end lost 6 bases, the J end lost 11 bases, and 25 bases lay between the germline ends. In germline, CDR1 is LGHNT, CDR2 FRNRAP. For the CDR3, the DNA is TGTGCTAGTGGGGCCCGGGACAACACGTGGGGAAAGCAGTACTTC. Its protein product is CASGARDNTWGKQYF.

The rearrangement joins TRBV7-3 to TRBJ2-2, with 8 bases lining up with TRBD1. Unmatched junction bases numbered 4, after V lost 5 bases and J lost 2 bases. The length of the CDR3 is 15 residues. Germline assignment: CDR1 SGHTA and CDR2 FQGTGA. The CDR3 sequence: CASSRDRLNTGELFF. Written as DNA, the CDR3 is TGTGCCAGCAGCCGGGACAGGTTAAACACCGGGGAGCTGTTTTTT. The full variable domain, rest sourced from reference TRBV7-3 and TRBJ2-2, is GAGVSQTPSNKVTEKGKYVELRCDPISGHTALYWYRQSLGQGPEFLIYFQGTGAADDSGLPNDRFFAVRPEGSVSTLKIQRTERGDSAVYLCASSRDRLNTGELFFGEGSRLTVL.

CDR3 sequence reads: CASSRSRAEGDTQYF. Written as DNA, the CDR3 is TGCGCCAGCAGCAGGTCACGAGCCGAGGGTGATACGCAGTATTTT. V usage is TRBV5-1 and J usage is TRBJ2-3, with D perhaps matching TRBD2 (5 bases). This CDR3 spans 15 amino acids. Germline CDR1 reads SGHRS; CDR2 reads YFSETQ. V dropped 4 bases and J dropped 6 bases, with 18 bases sitting between them.

The V gene is TRBV6-5, the J gene TRBJ1-1, with 9 bases matching TRBD1. This CDR3 is 14 amino acids long. With V trimmed by 5 bases and J by 3 bases, 4 bases remained unmatched. CDR1 and CDR2 (germline): MNHEY, SVGAGI. The DNA of the CDR3 is TGTGCCAGCAGTCTGGACAGGGGTCACACTGAAGCTTTCTTT. Protein product: CASSLDRGHTEAFF.

V is TRBV11-2 and J is TRBJ2-2; D perhaps matches TRBD2 (6 bases). The CDR3 is 16 residues long. Germline loops: CDR1 SGHAT, CDR2 FQNNGV. Trimming cost V 6 bases and J 5 bases, with 19 bases left between them. The CDR3 protein is CASSFGSAGRTGELFF. For the CDR3, the DNA is TGTGCCAGCAGTTTCGGGAGTGCAGGGAGAACCGGGGAGCTGTTTTTT.

The chain links TRBV6-5 to TRBJ2-3; 10 positions agree with TRBD1. V dropped 4 bases and J dropped 3; count of bases not matched to a gene: 4. The CDR3 is 15 residues long. Germline CDR1 reads MNHEY; CDR2 reads SVGAGI. CDR3 sequence: CASSFEGQGTDTQYF. CDR3 bases: TGTGCCAGCAGTTTCGAGGGACAGGGGACAGATACGCAGTATTTT.

This clone was picked up a small number of times. This sequence joins TRBV9 and TRBJ2-1; a possible D gene is TRBD2 (5 bases). The CDR3 consists of 15 residues. Trimming pared 1 base from V and 1 base from J, leaving 9 bases between. Germline CDR1 and CDR2: SGDLS and YYNGEE. DNA for the CDR3: TGTGCCAGCAGCGTAACGGGGAGTTCCTACAATGAGCAGTTCTTC. Translation gives CASSVTGSSYNEQFF. The entire variable domain, with the rest obtained from reference TRBV9 and TRBJ2-1, is as follows: DSGVTQTPKHLITATGQRVTLRCSPRSGDLSVYWYQQSLDQGLQFLIQYYNGEERAKGNILERFSAQQFPDLHSELNLSSLELGDSALYFCASSVTGSSYNEQFFGPGTRLTVL.